This T cell receptor beta chain is from a study of T cell responses to AZD1222 COVID-19 vaccine. Broader study findings: Seropositive at baseline were only a handful of AZD1222 recipients. White British donors predominated, females outnumbered males, and clonal diversity was possibly underestimated. Two AZD1222 doses significantly raised spike-specific TCR breadth and depth over controls. Every sample of the repertoires postdated the peak T cell response.

Comment on this clone: Antigen specificity is unknown.

J gave up 5 bases and V 5 bases, and 4 bases lay outside the gene matches. Germline V gives CDR1 MNHEY, CDR2 SMNVEV (reference sequence). The CDR3 is made up of 14 amino acids. Generated by immunoSEQ multiplex PCR, the TCRdb table keeps only in-frame clones and is missing some. Among approximately 180,000 clones listed, 85% to 90% were seen once. The chain links TRBV27 to TRBJ1-2, with TRBD1 identical over 11 bases. The specimen comprised peripheral blood, sampled on day 0 of AZD1222 vaccination. This receptor was obtained from an adult in good health. This chain's CDR3 is CASSPGQGAYGYTF. Here the CDR3 DNA reads TGTGCCAGCAGTCCAGGACAGGGGGCGTATGGCTACACCTTC.